Following are 30 T cell receptor beta chains from one sample sequenced in a study of T cell repertoires in cytomegalovirus infection. One entry per CDR3 protein, called by TCRdb with MiXCR from the reads. The table records under 250,000 distinct CDR3 sequences, over 9% of them present only once. Sequencing used PBMCs. The receptors originated from a human donor in good health (CMV status not recorded). Some clones in this sample may be carry-over from other donors' samples.

Remarks on this clonotype: An end of the junction does not agree with germline; a read error may underlie this. As DNA, the CDR3 is TGTGTCAGCAGTCCACCGGGACTAGCGGGAGAGACCCAGTACTTC. Translation: CVSSPPGLAGETQYF. This sequence joins TRBV2 and TRBJ2-5, with 12 bases that match TRBD2. Germline CDR1 and CDR2: SNHLY and FYNNEI. CDR3 length equals 15 residues.

The chain carries TRBV7-9 and TRBJ2-7; either TRBD1 or TRBD2 may supply D (5 bases each). The CDR3 extends over 16 amino acids. The germline gives CDR1 SEHNR, CDR2 FQNEAQ (reference sequence). Between the trimmed V and J ends, which lost 1 base and 2 bases, there was a span of 15 bases. This CDR3 reads CASSLEGGVGAYEQYF. In nucleotides, the CDR3 is TGTGCCAGCAGCTTAGAAGGCGGTGTGGGGGCCTACGAGCAGTACTTC.

This clonotype has at least ten counts. The J gene is TRBJ2-1, the V gene TRBV29-1, with D possibly being TRBD2 (5 bases). Germline-derived CDR1 and CDR2 are SQVTM and ANQGSEA. The CDR3 is 11 amino acids. V was shortened by 7 bases and J by 8 bases, with 12 bases between the two germline ends. CDR3 bases: TGCAGCGGAGGGTCTGGTCATGAGCAGTTCTTC. It codes for CSGGSGHEQFF.

CDR3 DNA sequence: TGTGCCAGTAGTTCGCTCGGGACACCCGTCAAGACCCAGTACTTC. As protein: CASSSLGTPVKTQYF. The chain links TRBV19 to TRBJ2-5; possibly TRBD1 for D (6 bases). The V gene lost 5 bases and the J gene lost 6 bases, with 19 bases spanning the gap. CDR1 LNHDA and CDR2 SQIVND come from the germline V gene (reference sequence). The CDR3 covers 15 residues.

This clonotype has ten or more counts. The chain employs TRBV7-8 and TRBJ2-1; TRBD2 agrees at 10 bases. Germline trimming cut 0 bases from V and 10 bases from J; bases unmatched to any gene: 12. CDR1 SGHVS and CDR2 FQNEAQ come from the germline V gene. The CDR3 totals 17 residues. The CDR3 here is CASSLAGYLAGVGEQFF. The CDR3 nucleotides read TGTGCCAGCAGCTTAGCGGGGTACCTAGCGGGAGTCGGAGAGCAGTTCTTC.

This clonotype turned up a few times. The J gene is TRBJ1-6, the V gene TRBV7-3; 9 bases fit TRBD1. The CDR3 runs 15 residues. V was pared by 4 bases and J by 8 bases, with 6 bases of the junction left unmatched. Germline CDR1 SGHTA, CDR2 FQGTGA. CDR3 sequence reads: CASSWGQGPDSPLHF. CDR3 bases: TGTGCCAGCAGCTGGGGACAGGGCCCGGATTCACCCCTCCACTTT.

This clonotype appeared many times. The V gene is TRBV11-1, the J gene TRBJ1-1, with 8 bases identical to TRBD1. Germline-derived CDR1 and CDR2 are SGHAT and FQDESV (reference sequence). The ends lost 5 bases at V and 4 bases at J; junction bases unmatched: 9. This CDR3 has 15 amino acids. CDR3 DNA sequence: TGTGCCAGCAGCCAACCGACAGGGGCCGCCACTGAAGCTTTCTTT. Its protein product is CASSQPTGAATEAFF.

In its sample, this clonotype was seen a few times. J is TRBJ2-3 and V is TRBV2, with TRBD1 identical over 8 bases. V trimming: 2 bases; J trimming: 6 bases; junction bases outside the gene matches: 10. The V gene's germline CDR1 is SNHLY and CDR2 FYNNEI. The CDR3 loop spans 16 amino acids. The chain's CDR3 is CASSELRTGRSDTQYF. CDR3 nucleotides: TGTGCCAGCAGTGAACTCCGGACAGGGCGATCCGATACGCAGTATTTT.

The chain carries TRBV6-5 and TRBJ1-4, with no clear D. Germline V gene data show CDR1 as MNHEY and CDR2 as SVGAGI. The CDR3 has 15 amino acids. Trimming shortened V by 0 bases and J by 14 bases, and 19 bases separated the two germline ends. CDR3 amino acids: CASSYSKGPRERLFF. CDR3 bases: TGTGCCAGCAGTTACTCGAAGGGTCCCCGGGAGAGGCTGTTTTTT.

This clonotype has more than one count but fewer than ten. The rearrangement links TRBV4-3 to TRBJ2-1, with D uncertain. The V gene's germline CDR1 is LGHNA and CDR2 YSLEER. V was pared by 11 bases and J by 0 bases, with 11 bases between. This CDR3 has 13 amino acids. The CDR3 region is CALARSSYNEQFF. The DNA for the CDR3 is TGCGCCCTTGCGCGGAGCTCCTACAATGAGCAGTTCTTC.

The chain is built from TRBV12-3 or TRBV12-4 and TRBJ1-1; D gene ambiguous. The V and J ends lost 5 bases and 4 bases respectively, with 14 bases between them. The CDR3 length is 14 residues. CDR3 sequence reads: CASSPLRRGTEAFF. CDR3 DNA sequence: TGTGCCAGCAGTCCACTACGGCGAGGCACTGAAGCTTTCTTT.

The chain carries TRBV5-1 and TRBJ2-2; D is unresolved. The CDR3 length is 16 residues. Germline CDR1 and CDR2: SGHRS and YFSETQ. The ends were cut back, 4 bases at V and 8 bases at J, with 21 bases in the middle. Written as DNA, the CDR3 is TGCGCCAGCAGCGGCCTGATTCGGTCCCAGCCGGGGGAGCTGTTTTTT. This encodes CASSGLIRSQPGELFF.

This chain uses TRBV19 with TRBJ1-1, with 9 bases lining up with TRBD1. Germline V gives CDR1 LNHDA, CDR2 SQIVND (reference sequence). V shed 6 bases, J shed 2 bases, and the junction held 10 bases outside the gene matches. The CDR3 has 16 amino acids. The CDR3 DNA follows: TGTGCCAGTAGGAAACAGGGGGCGCGTGACAACACTGAAGCTTTCTTT. It is translated as CASRKQGARDNTEAFF.

At least ten counts were recorded for this clonotype. The CDR3 bases are TGTGCCAGTAGTCTGGACAGGTCCCAAGAGACCCAGTACTTC. Translating gives CASSLDRSQETQYF. The V gene is TRBV19, the J gene TRBJ2-5, with TRBD1 matching over 7 bases. The J segment lost 1 base and the V segment lost 5 bases, leaving 4 bases of the junction unmatched. CDR1 is LNHDA and CDR2 is SQIVND in the germline V gene (reference sequence). The CDR3 totals 14 residues.

This clonotype was found many times. This rearrangement joins TRBV6-1 to TRBJ1-1; tentatively, D is TRBD1 (5 bases). The V gene's germline CDR1 is MNHNS and CDR2 SASEGT. This CDR3 has 14 amino acids. V lost 9 bases to trimming and J lost 1 base, with 15 bases between them. CDR3 coding DNA: TGTGCCAGTACTCCGGGACCGGAGAACACTGAAGCTTTCTTT. Translating it yields CASTPGPENTEAFF.

This clonotype has more than one count but fewer than ten. This chain links TRBV6-6 with TRBJ1-1; D is ambiguous. This CDR3 is 15 amino acids long. V lost 4 bases and J 0 bases, leaving 12 bases between the germline ends. Germline V gene data show CDR1 as MNHNY and CDR2 as SVGAGI (reference sequence). The CDR3 here is CASSSDWELNTEAFF. Here the CDR3 DNA reads TGTGCCAGCAGTTCGGACTGGGAATTGAACACTGAAGCTTTCTTT.

Many counts were recorded for this clonotype. CDR3 nucleotides: TGTGCCAGCAGCTTAACGAGGAGGGACACCGGGGAGCTGTTTTTT. Protein: CASSLTRRDTGELFF. This chain connects TRBV7-6 to TRBJ2-2, with D possibly matching TRBD2 (6 bases). CDR1 is SGHVS and CDR2 is FNYEAQ in the germline V gene. CDR3 length: 15 amino acids. The V end was cut by 2 bases, the J end by 3 bases, with 10 bases between.

DNA of the CDR3: TGTGCCAGCTCAGCTTCGACAGATAGCAATCAGCCCCAGCATTTT. Residues: CASSASTDSNQPQHF. This chain connects TRBV18 to TRBJ1-5, with D possibly matching TRBD1 (5 bases). Germline assignment: CDR1 KGHSH and CDR2 LQKENI. This CDR3 comprises 15 residues. V was trimmed by 5 bases and J by 0 bases, leaving 11 bases between them. Full variable domain (outside the CDR3, taken from reference TRBV18 and TRBJ1-5): NAGVMQNPRHLVRRRGQEARLRCSPMKGHSHVYWYRQLPEEGLKFMVYLQKENIIDESGMPKERFSAEFPKEGPSILRIQQVVRGDSAAYFCASSASTDSNQPQHFGDGTRLSIL.

This clonotype was observed at least ten times. The chain recombines TRBV19 with TRBJ2-5, with 8 bases aligning to TRBD2. The germline V gene encodes CDR1 LNHDA and CDR2 SQIVND (reference sequence). The CDR3 loop spans 15 amino acids. With 1 base clipped from V and 1 base from J, the junction kept 2 bases outside the gene matches. The CDR3 DNA reads TGTGCCAGTAGTATAGGCACTAGCGGCCAAGAGACCCAGTACTTC. It translates to CASSIGTSGQETQYF.

This clonotype occurred a few times. This chain connects TRBV28 to TRBJ1-6; 7 bases match TRBD1. J gave up 6 bases and V 6 bases, and 8 bases lay outside the gene matches. CDR3 length: 15 amino acids. Germline loops: CDR1 MDHEN, CDR2 SYDVKM. The CDR3 loop is CASSPPGQLNSPLHF. The CDR3 DNA reads TGTGCCAGCAGCCCCCCGGGACAGCTTAATTCACCCCTCCACTTT.

This clonotype was observed many times. The chain has TRBV19 and TRBJ1-1, with 9 bases fitting TRBD1. V lost 5 bases and J lost 5; bases outside the gene matches: 9. The CDR3 spans 15 residues. The germline gives CDR1 LNHDA, CDR2 SQIVND (reference sequence). CDR3 amino acids: CASSSPGQGRTEAFF. The CDR3 DNA is TGTGCCAGTAGTTCACCGGGACAGGGCAGGACTGAAGCTTTCTTT.

This clonotype has a count of ten or more. The chain employs TRBV25-1 and TRBJ2-1; D is uncertain. The ends were cut back, 1 base at V and 1 base at J, with 8 bases in the middle. The CDR3 consists of 15 residues. The V gene's germline CDR1 is MGHDK and CDR2 SYGVNS. The DNA of the CDR3 is TGTGCCAGCAGTGAATGGGCAGGATCCTACAATGAGCAGTTCTTC. This codes for CASSEWAGSYNEQFF.

This clonotype was observed many times. One junction end does not reproduce the germline sequence, and a read error may be involved. The chain couples TRBV6-2 or TRBV6-3 to TRBJ2-5, with a possible D match to TRBD2 (6 bases). CDR3 length: 13 residues. Germline V lookup: CDR1 MNHEY, CDR2 SVGEGT. The CDR3 loop is CASRRDSQQTQYF. DNA of the CDR3: TGTGCCAGCAGGAGGGACTCCCAACAGACCCAGTACTTC.

This clonotype was counted between two and nine times. V is TRBV18 and J is TRBJ2-7; 7 bases line up with TRBD1. Looked up from germline, CDR1 is KGHSH and CDR2 is LQKENI. The CDR3 contains 15 residues. V lost 2 bases and J lost 3; bases outside the gene matches: 7. The CDR3 reads CASSPRRDSHYEQYF. CDR3 nucleotides: TGTGCCAGCTCACCAAGAAGGGACAGCCACTACGAGCAGTACTTC.

This chain uses TRBV5-1 with TRBJ1-1; D is perhaps TRBD1 (5 bases). The CDR3 has 15 residues. Trimming took off 1 base at V and 4 bases at J, with 14 bases between the two ends. Germline CDR1 is SGHRS and CDR2 is YFSETQ. In nucleotides, the CDR3 is TGCGCCAGCAGCTTGAAGTCCGGGGACGGCACTGAAGCTTTCTTT. This gives the protein CASSLKSGDGTEAFF.

This clonotype turned up a few times. The V call is TRBV20-1, the J call TRBJ1-1; D remains unclear. Germline lookup yields CDR1 DFQATT and CDR2 SNEGSKA (reference sequence). The CDR3 consists of 12 residues. Between the trimmed V and J ends, which lost 6 bases and 6 bases, there was a span of 14 bases. The CDR3 sequence: CSADRGYSEAFF. The CDR3 nucleotides read TGCAGTGCCGATCGAGGGTATTCTGAAGCTTTCTTT.

This clonotype was counted a few times. The chain is built from TRBV11-2 and TRBJ2-5; 10 bases fit TRBD1. Germline V gives CDR1 SGHAT, CDR2 FQNNGV. The CDR3 contains 16 residues. After removal of 5 bases from V and 3 bases from J, the junction contained 9 bases not matched to a gene. CDR3 sequence reads: CASSGWPGQGKETQYF. CDR3 DNA sequence: TGTGCCAGCAGCGGATGGCCGGGACAGGGGAAAGAGACCCAGTACTTC.

This clonotype was counted between two and nine times. The chain is built from TRBV7-9 and TRBJ1-4; no clear D gene. The germline V gene has CDR1 SEHNR and CDR2 FQNEAQ (reference sequence). The CDR3 is 14 amino acids. V was cut by 2 bases and J by 8 bases, with 12 bases left in between. CDR3 nucleotides: TGTGCCAGCAGCTTACACCAGGCGGGAGAAAAACTGTTTTTT. Translated, it gives CASSLHQAGEKLFF.

This clonotype was counted many times. The V and J genes are TRBV6-1 and TRBJ2-7; D possibly matches TRBD1 or TRBD2 (5 bases each). The CDR3 covers 12 residues. Deletions cut 5 bases from V and 4 bases from J, with 9 bases between. Germline V gene lookup returns CDR1 MNHNS and CDR2 SASEGT. CDR3 nucleotide sequence: TGTGCCAGCAGTCGGGGCCTTTACGAGCAGTACTTC. Its translation: CASSRGLYEQYF.

CDR3 loop: CASSGTGVSYEQYF. The CDR3 DNA reads TGTGCCAGCTCCGGGACAGGGGTCTCCTACGAGCAGTACTTC. V usage is TRBV7-6 and J usage is TRBJ2-7, with 10 bases identical to TRBD1. The CDR3 consists of 14 residues. CDR1 and CDR2 from the germline V gene are SGHVS and FNYEAQ. V lost 8 bases and J lost 0; bases outside the gene matches: 4.